These T cell receptor beta chains were read from a single sample in a study of control samples from healthy donors and cancer patients. Here immunoSEQ multiplex PCR was the method, and the copy in TCRdb shows in-frame clones only, minus some. Of 98,000 or so clones listed, around three quarters are singletons. The sample taken for sequencing was blood. The receptors come from a young woman in good health. Each CDR3 is given with its conserved first and last residue. Fields, in order: D gene, CDR3 length, V gene, J gene, clone size, CDR3 protein, CDR3 DNA. A D gene is named only where the DNA matches it firmly. The size entry is marked missing in some rows and otherwise reads once, few, many or a size class.

d_gene: TRBD1
len: 17
v_gene: TRBV7-2
j_gene: TRBJ1-3
abundance: -
CDR3aa: CASSPSGTAASGNTIYF
CDR3nt: TGTGCCAGCAGCCCTTCCGGGACAGCCGCCTCTGGAAACACCATATATTTT

d_gene: -
len: 13
v_gene: TRBV15
j_gene: TRBJ1-2
abundance: -
CDR3aa: CATSKELGYGYTF
CDR3nt: TGTGCCACCAGCAAAGAATTAGGCTATGGCTACACCTTC

d_gene: -
len: 14
v_gene: TRBV9
j_gene: TRBJ1-2
abundance: -
CDR3aa: CASSVEAGNYGYTF
CDR3nt: TGTGCCAGCAGCGTTGAGGCGGGTAACTATGGCTACACCTTC

d_gene: -
len: 17
v_gene: TRBV9
j_gene: TRBJ1-3
abundance: once
CDR3aa: CASSATPQARSGNTIYF
CDR3nt: TGTGCCAGCAGCGCCACCCCACAGGCCCGCTCTGGAAACACCATATATTTT

d_gene: -
len: 13
v_gene: TRBV2
j_gene: TRBJ2-5
abundance: -
CDR3aa: CASSEVNLETQYF
CDR3nt: TGTGCCAGCAGTGAAGTCAACTTAGAGACCCAGTACTTC

d_gene: TRBD1
len: 16
v_gene: TRBV25-1
j_gene: TRBJ2-4
abundance: -
CDR3aa: CASSDWGDRGSNIQYF
CDR3nt: TGTGCCAGCAGTGATTGGGGGGACAGGGGGTCAAACATTCAGTACTTC

d_gene: TRBD2
len: 15
v_gene: TRBV5-1
j_gene: TRBJ2-3
abundance: -
CDR3aa: CASSLVAGGTDTQYF
CDR3nt: TGCGCCAGCAGCTTGGTCGCGGGGGGCACAGATACGCAGTATTTT

d_gene: TRBD2
len: 16
v_gene: TRBV6-6
j_gene: TRBJ2-3
abundance: -
CDR3aa: CASSYGASGGAGTQYF
CDR3nt: TGTGCCAGCAGTTACGGCGCTAGCGGGGGGGCTGGTACGCAGTATTTT

d_gene: -
len: 15
v_gene: TRBV30
j_gene: TRBJ1-3
abundance: -
CDR3aa: CAWSVSGDSGNTIYF
CDR3nt: TGTGCCTGGAGCGTCTCAGGGGACTCTGGAAACACCATATATTTT

d_gene: TRBD1
len: 17
v_gene: TRBV24-1
j_gene: TRBJ2-3
abundance: -
CDR3aa: CATSDSTGGKSTDTQYF
CDR3nt: TGTGCCACCAGTGATTCGACAGGGGGGAAGAGCACAGATACGCAGTATTTT

d_gene: TRBD2
len: 14
v_gene: TRBV10-3
j_gene: TRBJ2-7
abundance: once
CDR3aa: CAMGPSGAPYEQYF
CDR3nt: TGTGCCATGGGACCTAGCGGGGCCCCCTACGAGCAGTACTTC

d_gene: -
len: 14
v_gene: TRBV10-3
j_gene: TRBJ1-6
abundance: -
CDR3aa: CATRDGRENSPLHF
CDR3nt: TGTGCCACAAGGGATGGTCGGGAAAACTCACCCCTCCACTTT

d_gene: -
len: 14
v_gene: TRBV27
j_gene: TRBJ1-1
abundance: -
CDR3aa: CASSPWTVNTEAFF
CDR3nt: TGTGCCAGCAGTCCCTGGACAGTGAACACTGAAGCTTTCTTT

d_gene: TRBD1
len: 17
v_gene: TRBV6-1
j_gene: TRBJ2-7
abundance: -
CDR3aa: CASSEEGGLPGENEQYF
CDR3nt: TGTGCCAGCAGTGAAGAAGGGGGCTTGCCAGGGGAGAACGAGCAGTACTTC

d_gene: -
len: 14
v_gene: TRBV6-5
j_gene: TRBJ1-5
abundance: -
CDR3aa: CASSQSGSNQPQHF
CDR3nt: TGTGCCAGCAGCCAGAGCGGGAGCAATCAGCCCCAGCATTTT

d_gene: -
len: 13
v_gene: TRBV30
j_gene: TRBJ2-7
abundance: -
CDR3aa: CAWNPQASYEQYF
CDR3nt: TGTGCCTGGAATCCCCAGGCCTCCTACGAGCAGTACTTC

d_gene: -
len: 14
v_gene: TRBV5-6
j_gene: TRBJ2-7
abundance: -
CDR3aa: CASSLGAGDGEQYF
CDR3nt: TGTGCCAGCAGCTTGGGGGCAGGGGATGGAGAGCAGTACTTC

d_gene: -
len: 15
v_gene: TRBV9
j_gene: TRBJ1-1
abundance: -
CDR3aa: CASSESEGMNTEAFF
CDR3nt: TGTGCCAGCAGCGAGAGTGAGGGAATGAACACTGAAGCTTTCTTT

d_gene: TRBD2
len: 14
v_gene: TRBV15
j_gene: TRBJ2-3
abundance: -
CDR3aa: CATAVGGGTDTQYF
CDR3nt: TGTGCCACCGCCGTGGGGGGGGGAACAGATACGCAGTATTTT

d_gene: TRBD2
len: 18
v_gene: TRBV5-4
j_gene: TRBJ2-3
abundance: once
CDR3aa: CASSGGLAGAKYTDTQYF
CDR3nt: TGTGCCAGCAGCGGCGGGCTAGCGGGGGCGAAATACACAGATACGCAGTATTTT

d_gene: TRBD1
len: 13
v_gene: TRBV18
j_gene: TRBJ2-7
abundance: -
CDR3aa: CASSSDRGYEQYF
CDR3nt: TGTGCCAGCTCATCGGACAGGGGCTACGAGCAGTACTTC

d_gene: TRBD1
len: 17
v_gene: TRBV7-8
j_gene: TRBJ1-2
abundance: -
CDR3aa: CASSPKSTGAFNYGYTF
CDR3nt: TGTGCCAGCAGCCCAAAATCGACAGGGGCTTTTAACTATGGCTACACCTTC

d_gene: TRBD1
len: 13
v_gene: TRBV5-4
j_gene: TRBJ1-6
abundance: -
CDR3aa: CASSQDRFSPLHF
CDR3nt: TGTGCCAGCAGCCAGGACAGGTTTTCACCCCTCCACTTT

d_gene: TRBD1
len: 13
v_gene: TRBV5-4
j_gene: TRBJ2-7
abundance: -
CDR3aa: CARRDRDSYEQYF
CDR3nt: TGTGCCAGACGGGACAGGGACTCCTACGAGCAGTACTTC

d_gene: TRBD2
len: 11
v_gene: TRBV19
j_gene: TRBJ2-3
abundance: once
CDR3aa: CASKGGLAQYF
CDR3nt: TGTGCCAGCAAGGGGGGACTAGCGCAGTATTTT

d_gene: -
len: 13
v_gene: TRBV6-6
j_gene: TRBJ2-7
abundance: -
CDR3aa: CASSYDRSYEQYF
CDR3nt: TGTGCCAGCAGTTATGACCGTTCCTACGAGCAGTACTTC

d_gene: TRBD1
len: 17
v_gene: TRBV10-3
j_gene: TRBJ1-2
abundance: -
CDR3aa: CAITLSGTATPLAGYTF
CDR3nt: TGTGCCATCACCCTCTCCGGGACAGCTACCCCCCTTGCTGGCTACACCTTC

d_gene: TRBD1
len: 14
v_gene: TRBV6-6
j_gene: TRBJ1-3
abundance: -
CDR3aa: CASSATGQGNTIYF
CDR3nt: TGTGCCAGCAGTGCCACGGGACAGGGGAACACCATATATTTT

d_gene: TRBD1
len: 14
v_gene: TRBV19
j_gene: TRBJ2-3
abundance: -
CDR3aa: CASSIRPQGDTQYF
CDR3nt: TGTGCCAGTAGTATAAGACCACAGGGGGATACGCAGTATTTT

d_gene: TRBD1
len: 15
v_gene: TRBV2
j_gene: TRBJ1-4
abundance: -
CDR3aa: CASRGQGGPNEKLFF
CDR3nt: TGTGCCAGCAGGGGACAGGGAGGGCCTAATGAAAAACTGTTTTTT

d_gene: -
len: 13
v_gene: TRBV6-5
j_gene: TRBJ1-2
abundance: -
CDR3aa: CASSRRFEGGYTF
CDR3nt: TGTGCCAGCAGTAGGAGATTTGAAGGGGGCTACACCTTC

d_gene: TRBD1
len: 16
v_gene: TRBV6-1
j_gene: TRBJ1-4
abundance: -
CDR3aa: CASSDLAGTGTEKLFF
CDR3nt: TGTGCCAGCAGTGATCTCGCCGGGACAGGGACTGAAAAACTGTTTTTT

d_gene: TRBD2
len: 17
v_gene: TRBV11-2
j_gene: TRBJ2-7
abundance: -
CDR3aa: CASSLLTGTSGGGEQYF
CDR3nt: TGTGCCAGCAGCTTGTTAACCGGGACTAGCGGGGGGGGAGAGCAGTACTTC

d_gene: TRBD1
len: 15
v_gene: TRBV24-1
j_gene: TRBJ1-2
abundance: -
CDR3aa: CATSDDRESNYGYTF
CDR3nt: TGTGCCACCAGTGACGACAGGGAATCTAACTATGGCTACACCTTC

d_gene: TRBD2
len: 16
v_gene: TRBV11-2
j_gene: TRBJ2-3
abundance: -
CDR3aa: CASSHRLAGSADTQYF
CDR3nt: TGTGCCAGCAGCCATCGACTAGCGGGGAGCGCAGATACGCAGTATTTT

d_gene: -
len: 13
v_gene: TRBV6-2/TRBV6-3
j_gene: TRBJ2-3
abundance: -
CDR3aa: CASSRVATDTQYF
CDR3nt: TGTGCCAGCAGTCGGGTAGCGACAGATACGCAGTATTTT

d_gene: -
len: 10
v_gene: TRBV5-8
j_gene: TRBJ1-1
abundance: few
CDR3aa: CASSPFEAFF
CDR3nt: TGTGCCAGCAGCCCATTTGAAGCTTTCTTT